This TCR beta chain was identified in a study of T cell repertoires in cytomegalovirus infection (dated by TCRdb to between 2017 and 2020). Regarding the research as a whole: Alongside well-studied HLA-B-restricted epitopes, the peptide stimulations were aimed at recently identified HLA-C-restricted CMV epitopes, whose presentation resists viral immunomodulation. Because public TCR beta signatures pointed to carriage of CMV infection together with the matching HLA type, the HLA type of each donor mattered for the analysis. What the authors observed across the whole study: The ex vivo response was dominated by HLA-C-restricted CMV-specific TCR beta clonotypes, which also provided the single most frequent clonotype in two of eight donors. In both this cohort and an independent approximately 350-donor cohort, the cumulative frequency of public TCR beta family members distinguished carriers of CMV infection plus the relevant HLA type.

The intended sense of this specimen's treatment or condition label: in vitro stimulation with specific CMV peptide epitopes to enrich CMV-specific T cells. From cysteine to phenylalanine, the CDR3 is 16 amino acids long. The only DNA kept is the CDR3, 48 bases in frame from the first base. Via the germline V gene, CDR1 is SGHTA and CDR2 FQGTGA. Worth noting for this clonotype: No antigen is known for it. A junction end diverges from the germline sequence, so it may reflect a read error.

The sequencer was an Illumina HiSeq 1500. Using fastp at Q25 and MiXCR, TCRdb reprocessed the public reads and kept productive beta chains. Entries are consolidated by CDR3 protein sequence, retaining the most common genes and DNA. The sample table shows 750,000 to 950,000 distinct CDR3 sequences, and almost 30% are seen once. The top ten constitute roughly 14% of the sample. The TCR comes from a human donor in good health (CMV status not recorded). Some clones in this sample may be carry-over from other donors' samples. The chain uses TRBV7-3 and TRBJ1-1, and TRBD1 aligns with 7 junction nucleotides. The specimen was cultured CD8+ T cells from PBMCs, collected from culture after CMV antigen stimulation. At the DNA level, the sequence is TGTGCCAGCAGCTCATCTAGACAGGGAGGAGGTACTGTAGCTTTCTTT. It translates to CASSSSRQGGGTVAFF.